This T cell receptor beta chain was recovered during a study of blood T cell repertoires in COVID-19. Study overall: Sample material is recorded as cDNA or gDNA derived from T cells, B-cell-depleted T cells, or PBMCs.

Per the original data handling: For nucleated cells, counts were estimated from reference gene primer amplification. Repertoires were generated with immunoSEQ multiplex PCR, while TCRdb's copy carries only in-frame clones and drops some. That table furnishes V, J and clone size, whereas the DNA furnished D and trimming. The data show 90,000 to 100,000 clones, 86% seen once. Germline values: CDR1 SEHNR, CDR2 FQNEAQ (reference sequence). V shed 5 bases and J 6 bases; nucleotides not matched to a gene: 17. The CDR3 runs 17 residues. The sequenced sample was peripheral blood. This chain links TRBV7-9 with TRBJ2-3; 7 nucleotides agree with TRBD2. The clonotype was recovered from a man aged 50-60 years with acute or convalescent COVID-19. The DNA for the CDR3 is TGTGCCAGCAGCCCCAAGGCGGGAGAGGTTGAGGCGGATACGCAGTATTTT. Protein: CASSPKAGEVEADTQYF.